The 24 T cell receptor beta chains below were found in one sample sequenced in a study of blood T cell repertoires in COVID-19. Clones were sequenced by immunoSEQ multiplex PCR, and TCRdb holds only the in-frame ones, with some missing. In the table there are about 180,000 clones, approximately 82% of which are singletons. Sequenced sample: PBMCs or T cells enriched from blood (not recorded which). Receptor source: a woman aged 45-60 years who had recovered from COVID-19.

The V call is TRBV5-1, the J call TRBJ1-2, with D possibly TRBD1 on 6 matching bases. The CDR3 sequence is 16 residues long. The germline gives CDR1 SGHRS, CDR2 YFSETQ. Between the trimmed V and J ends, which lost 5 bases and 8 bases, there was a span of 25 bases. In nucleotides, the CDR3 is TGCGCCAGCAGACCGAACACAGGGAGCTTGTCGATCGGCTACACCTTC. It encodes CASRPNTGSLSIGYTF.

The CDR3 is CASMPPGGLGQPQHF. Here the CDR3 DNA reads TGTGCCAGCATGCCCCCAGGGGGCTTGGGTCAGCCCCAGCATTTT. The genes are TRBV6-6 and TRBJ1-5; the match to TRBD1 covers 8 bases. CDR1 is MNHNY, CDR2 SVGAGI, per germline (reference sequence). This CDR3 spans 15 amino acids. V dropped 7 bases and J dropped 6; count of bases not matched to a gene: 11.

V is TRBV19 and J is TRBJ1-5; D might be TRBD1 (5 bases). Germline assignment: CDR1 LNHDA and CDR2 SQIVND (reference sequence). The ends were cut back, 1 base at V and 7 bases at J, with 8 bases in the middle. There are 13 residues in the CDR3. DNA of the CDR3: TGTGCCAGTAGTATAGGCGACAGCCAGCCCCAGCATTTT. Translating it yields CASSIGDSQPQHF.

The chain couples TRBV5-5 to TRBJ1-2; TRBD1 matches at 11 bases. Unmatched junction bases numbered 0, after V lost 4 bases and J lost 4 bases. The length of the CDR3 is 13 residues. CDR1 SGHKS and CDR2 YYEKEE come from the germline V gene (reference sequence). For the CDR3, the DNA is TGTGCCAGCAGCGGGACAGGGGGCTATGGCTACACCTTC. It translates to CASSGTGGYGYTF.

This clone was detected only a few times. The CDR3 protein is CASSLGAARSYGYTF. CDR3 bases: TGTGCCAGCAGCTTAGGGGCAGCAAGAAGCTATGGCTACACCTTC. The genes are TRBV7-9 and TRBJ1-2, with no clear D. The CDR3 runs to 15 residues. Germline loops: CDR1 SEHNR, CDR2 FQNEAQ (reference sequence). Trimming shortened V by 1 base and J by 4 bases, and 13 bases separated the two germline ends.

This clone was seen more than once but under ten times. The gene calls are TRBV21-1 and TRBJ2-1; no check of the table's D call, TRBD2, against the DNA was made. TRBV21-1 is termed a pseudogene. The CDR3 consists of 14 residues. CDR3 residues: CASSKGGLAGEQFF. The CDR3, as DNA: TGTGCCAGCAGCAAAGGGGGACTAGCGGGTGAGCAGTTCTTC.

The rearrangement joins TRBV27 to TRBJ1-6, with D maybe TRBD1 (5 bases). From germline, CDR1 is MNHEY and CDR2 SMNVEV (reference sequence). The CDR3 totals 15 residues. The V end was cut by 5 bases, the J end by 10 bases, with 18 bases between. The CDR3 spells CASSGQGGASSPLHF. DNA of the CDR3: TGTGCCAGCAGTGGCCAGGGTGGAGCGTCATCACCCCTCCACTTT.

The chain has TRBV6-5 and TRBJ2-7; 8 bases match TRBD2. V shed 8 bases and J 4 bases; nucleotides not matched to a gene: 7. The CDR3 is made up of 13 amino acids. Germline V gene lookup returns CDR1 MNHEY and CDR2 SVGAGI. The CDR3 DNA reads TGTGCCAGCGGTATTAGCGGGATGTACGAGCAGTACTTC. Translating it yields CASGISGMYEQYF.

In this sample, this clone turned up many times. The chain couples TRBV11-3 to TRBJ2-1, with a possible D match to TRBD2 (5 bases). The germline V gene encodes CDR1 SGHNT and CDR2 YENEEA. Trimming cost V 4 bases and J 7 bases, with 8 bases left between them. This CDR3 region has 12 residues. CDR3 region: CASSSLGNEQFF. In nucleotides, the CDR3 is TGTGCCAGCAGCTCACTAGGTAATGAGCAGTTCTTC.

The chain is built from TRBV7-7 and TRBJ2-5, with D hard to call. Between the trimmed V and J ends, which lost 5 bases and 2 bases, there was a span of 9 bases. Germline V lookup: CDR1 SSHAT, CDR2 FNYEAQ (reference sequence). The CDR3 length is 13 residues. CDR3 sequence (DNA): TGTGCCAGCAGCCAAGAGGCTCAAGAGACCCAGTACTTC. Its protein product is CASSQEAQETQYF.

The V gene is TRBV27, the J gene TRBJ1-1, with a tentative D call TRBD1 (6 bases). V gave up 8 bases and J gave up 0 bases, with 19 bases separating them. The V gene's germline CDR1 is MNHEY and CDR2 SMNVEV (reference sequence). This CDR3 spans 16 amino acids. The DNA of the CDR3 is TGTGCCAGCGGCTACTCCCAGGACAGTTTGAACACTGAAGCTTTCTTT. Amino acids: CASGYSQDSLNTEAFF.

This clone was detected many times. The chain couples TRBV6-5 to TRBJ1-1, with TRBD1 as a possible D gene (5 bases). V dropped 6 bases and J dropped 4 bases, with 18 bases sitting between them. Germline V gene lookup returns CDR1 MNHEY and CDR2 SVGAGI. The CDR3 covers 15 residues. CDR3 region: CASSPGFTGGTEAFF. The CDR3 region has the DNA TGTGCCAGCAGCCCGGGGTTCACCGGGGGCACTGAAGCTTTCTTT.

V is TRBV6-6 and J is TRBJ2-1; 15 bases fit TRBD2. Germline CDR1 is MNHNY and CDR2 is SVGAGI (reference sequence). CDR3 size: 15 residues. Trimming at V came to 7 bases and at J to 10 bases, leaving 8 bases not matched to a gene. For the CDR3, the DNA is TGTGCCAGCACCTTGGGACTAGCGGGAGGCGGAGAGCAGTTCTTC. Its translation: CASTLGLAGGGEQFF.

CDR3 sequence (DNA): TGTGCCAGCAGCGTAGCAAGCGGGACGGGCACAGATACGCAGTATTTT. This codes for CASSVASGTGTDTQYF. This sequence joins TRBV9 and TRBJ2-3; 7 bases map to TRBD2. Trimming removed 0 bases from V and 1 base from J; junction bases left unmatched: 5. The length of the CDR3 is 16 residues. Germline V gives CDR1 SGDLS, CDR2 YYNGEE.

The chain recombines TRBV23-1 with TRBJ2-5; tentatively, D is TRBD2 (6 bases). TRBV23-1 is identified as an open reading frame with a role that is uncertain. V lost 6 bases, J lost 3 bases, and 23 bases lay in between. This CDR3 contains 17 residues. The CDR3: CASSAHRDWRYEETQYF. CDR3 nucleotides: TGCGCCAGCAGCGCACATCGGGACTGGCGTTATGAAGAGACCCAGTACTTC.

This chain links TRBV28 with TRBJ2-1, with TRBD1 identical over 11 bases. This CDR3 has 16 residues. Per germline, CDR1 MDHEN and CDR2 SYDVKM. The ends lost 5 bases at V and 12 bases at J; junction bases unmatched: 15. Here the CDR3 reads CASSPAGDRGRLRQFF. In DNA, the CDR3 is TGTGCCAGCAGTCCCGCCGGGGACAGGGGGAGGTTAAGGCAGTTCTTC.

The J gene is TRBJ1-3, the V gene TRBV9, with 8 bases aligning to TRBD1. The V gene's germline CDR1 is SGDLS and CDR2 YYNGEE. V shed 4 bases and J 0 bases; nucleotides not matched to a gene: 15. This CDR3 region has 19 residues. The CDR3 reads CASSPHPETGADSGNTIYF. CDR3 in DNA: TGTGCCAGCAGCCCACACCCCGAGACAGGGGCCGACTCTGGAAACACCATATATTTT.

The CDR3 sequence: CARRWGGPSGNTIYF. The CDR3 region has the DNA TGCGCCCGCCGTTGGGGGGGTCCCTCTGGAAACACCATATATTTT. The chain couples TRBV23-1 to TRBJ1-3, with D maybe TRBD1 (5 bases). TRBV23-1 is recorded as an ORF, its role being uncertain. V was cut by 11 bases and J by 0 bases, with 17 bases left in between. This CDR3 has 15 amino acids.

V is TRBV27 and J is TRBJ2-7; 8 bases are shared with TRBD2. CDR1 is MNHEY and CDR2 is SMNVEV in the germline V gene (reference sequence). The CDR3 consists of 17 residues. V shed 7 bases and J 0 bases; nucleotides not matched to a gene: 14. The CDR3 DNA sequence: TGTGCCAGCAAAGGGGGTCTAGCGGGCAGGTTCTCCTACGAGCAGTACTTC. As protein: CASKGGLAGRFSYEQYF.

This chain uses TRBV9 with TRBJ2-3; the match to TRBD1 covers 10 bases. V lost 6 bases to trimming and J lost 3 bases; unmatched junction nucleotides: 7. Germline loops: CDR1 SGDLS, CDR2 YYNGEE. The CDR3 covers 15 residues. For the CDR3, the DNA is TGTGCCAGCACCAAGGGGGGACAGGGGACAGATACGCAGTATTTT. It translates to CASTKGGQGTDTQYF.

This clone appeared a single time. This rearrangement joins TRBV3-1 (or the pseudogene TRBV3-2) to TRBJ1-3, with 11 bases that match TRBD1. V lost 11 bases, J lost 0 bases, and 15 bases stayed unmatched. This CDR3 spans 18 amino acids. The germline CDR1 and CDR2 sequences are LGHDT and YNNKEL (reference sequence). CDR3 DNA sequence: TGTGCCTGCCGCCCGGGGACAGGGGGTTGGGGCTCTGGAAACACCATATATTTT. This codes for CACRPGTGGWGSGNTIYF.

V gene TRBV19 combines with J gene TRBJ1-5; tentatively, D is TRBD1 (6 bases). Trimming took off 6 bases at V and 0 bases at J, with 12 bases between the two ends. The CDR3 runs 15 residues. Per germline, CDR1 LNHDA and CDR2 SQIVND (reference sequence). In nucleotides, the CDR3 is TGTGCCAGTAGCTACGACAGGTATAGCAATCAGCCCCAGCATTTT. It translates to CASSYDRYSNQPQHF.

Here the CDR3 reads CASSSSMRSSYEQYF. The DNA of the CDR3 is TGTGCCAGCAGTTCCTCGATGAGGAGCTCCTACGAGCAGTACTTC. The gene calls are TRBV28 and TRBJ2-7; D is unclear. Germline lookup yields CDR1 MDHEN and CDR2 SYDVKM. V was trimmed by 4 bases and J by 0 bases, leaving 13 bases between them. The CDR3 runs 15 residues.

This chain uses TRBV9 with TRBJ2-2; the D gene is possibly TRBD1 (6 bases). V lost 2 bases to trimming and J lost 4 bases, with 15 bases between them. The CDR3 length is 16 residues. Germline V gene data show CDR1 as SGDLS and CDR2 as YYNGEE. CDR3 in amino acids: CASSVQGNMGTGELFF. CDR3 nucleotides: TGTGCCAGCAGCGTTCAGGGGAATATGGGCACCGGGGAGCTGTTTTTT.